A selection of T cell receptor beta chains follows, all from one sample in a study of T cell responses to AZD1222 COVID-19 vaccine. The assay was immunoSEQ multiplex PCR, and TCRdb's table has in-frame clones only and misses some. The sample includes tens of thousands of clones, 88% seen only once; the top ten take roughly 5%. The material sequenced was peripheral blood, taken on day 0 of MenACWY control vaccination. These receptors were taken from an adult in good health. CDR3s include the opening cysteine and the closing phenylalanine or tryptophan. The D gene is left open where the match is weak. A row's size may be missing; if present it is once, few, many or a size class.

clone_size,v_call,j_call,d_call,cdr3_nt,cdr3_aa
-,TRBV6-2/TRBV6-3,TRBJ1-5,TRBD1,TGTGCCAGCAGTCCCAGACAGGGTTCGGTGCTCAATCAGCCCCAGCATTTT,CASSPRQGSVLNQPQHF
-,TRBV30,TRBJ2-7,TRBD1,TGTGCCTGGAGTGTGGGACAGGGTTACGAGCAGTACTTC,CAWSVGQGYEQYF
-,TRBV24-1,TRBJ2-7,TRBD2,TGTGCCACCAGTGATTTGGGTCCTAGCGGCTCCTACGAGCAGTACTTC,CATSDLGPSGSYEQYF
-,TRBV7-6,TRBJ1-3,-,TGTGCCAGCAGCTTAGGTGCAGGGGCTGGAAACACCATATATTTT,CASSLGAGAGNTIYF
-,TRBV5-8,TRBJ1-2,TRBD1,TGTGCCAGCAGCTTGGGACAGGGGGCGGGCGGCTACACCTTC,CASSLGQGAGGYTF
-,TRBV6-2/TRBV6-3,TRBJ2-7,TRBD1,TGTGCCAGCAGTCCCCTGGGGACAGGGTTTAACGAGCAGTACTTC,CASSPLGTGFNEQYF
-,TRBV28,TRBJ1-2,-,TGTGCCAGCAGTTTGCCTACAGGGTTGGGATATGGCTACACCTTC,CASSLPTGLGYGYTF
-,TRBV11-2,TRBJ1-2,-,TGTGCCAGCAGCCCCATAGCGAGGGGGGCCTATGGCTACACCTTC,CASSPIARGAYGYTF
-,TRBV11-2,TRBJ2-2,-,TGTGCCAGCAGCTTAGGGATGGGTATTATCGGGGAGCTGTTTTTT,CASSLGMGIIGELFF
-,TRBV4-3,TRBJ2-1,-,TGCGCCAGCAGCCAACTAGGAGGGGCGAATGAGCAGTTCTTC,CASSQLGGANEQFF
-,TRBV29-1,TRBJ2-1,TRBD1,TGCAGCGTGTCCGGGACAGGGTACAATGAGCAGTTCTTC,CSVSGTGYNEQFF
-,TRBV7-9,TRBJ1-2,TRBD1,TGTGCCAGCAGCCCAATGTCAGGGGGGAACTATGGCTACACCTTC,CASSPMSGGNYGYTF
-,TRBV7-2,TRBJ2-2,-,TGTGCCAGCAGCTTAGTAGGGAACACCGGGGAGCTGTTTTTT,CASSLVGNTGELFF
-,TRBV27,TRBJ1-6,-,TGTGCCAGCAGTTTAGGGGTTCATAATTCACCCCTCCACTTT,CASSLGVHNSPLHF
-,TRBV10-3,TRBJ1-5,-,TGTGCCATCAGTGAGAATAGCAATCAGCCCCAGCATTTT,CAISENSNQPQHF
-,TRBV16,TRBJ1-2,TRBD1,TGTGCCAGCAGCCTCCAACAGGGGGCGGATGGCTACACCTTC,CASSLQQGADGYTF
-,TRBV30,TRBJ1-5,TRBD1,TGTGCCTGGAGTAAGGGGGCGGATAGCAATCAGCCCCAGCATTTT,CAWSKGADSNQPQHF
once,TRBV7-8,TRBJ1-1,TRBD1,TGTGCCAGCAGCCCCCGGACAGGGGGGATGAACACTGAAGCTTTCTTT,CASSPRTGGMNTEAFF
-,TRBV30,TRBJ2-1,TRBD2,TGTGCCTGGACCGAGGCTAGCGGCAATGAGCAGTTCTTC,CAWTEASGNEQFF
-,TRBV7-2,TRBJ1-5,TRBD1,TGTGCCAGCAGCTTCTTGGGACAGATAGATCAGCCCCAGCATTTT,CASSFLGQIDQPQHF
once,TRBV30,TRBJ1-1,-,TGTGCCTGGGGGCCCTTCGGGGGCACTGAAGCTTTCTTT,CAWGPFGGTEAFF
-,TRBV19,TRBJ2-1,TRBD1,TGTGCCAGTACCGTAGGGACAGGGGGTCGCAATGAGCAGTTCTTC,CASTVGTGGRNEQFF
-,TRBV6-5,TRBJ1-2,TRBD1,TGTGCCAGCAGTCAGGACAGGGACTATGGCTACACCTTC,CASSQDRDYGYTF
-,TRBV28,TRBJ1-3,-,TGTGCCAGCAGTTTAACCGGTCAGGGGAAAGGAAACACCATATATTTT,CASSLTGQGKGNTIYF
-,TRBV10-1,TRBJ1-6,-,TGCGCCAGCTCTTCAGGTGACATCTTCCTCCACTTT,CASSSGDIFLHF
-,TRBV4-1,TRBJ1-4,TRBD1,TGCGCCAGCAGCCCCGACAGGGCGTCAACTAATGAAAAACTGTTTTTT,CASSPDRASTNEKLFF
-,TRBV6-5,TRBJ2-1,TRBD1,TGTGCCAGCAGTTCGGGACAGAGCTCCTACAATGAGCAGTTCTTC,CASSSGQSSYNEQFF
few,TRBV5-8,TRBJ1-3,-,TGTGCCAGCGACTTAAGCTCTGGAAACACCATATATTTT,CASDLSSGNTIYF
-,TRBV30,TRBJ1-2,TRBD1,TGTGCCTGGAGTGTACCCGGACAGGTATACTATGGCTACACCTTC,CAWSVPGQVYYGYTF
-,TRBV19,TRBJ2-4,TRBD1,TGTGCCAGTAGTACGTCGGACAGGGGGATACTAGCCAAAAACATTCAGTACTTC,CASSTSDRGILAKNIQYF
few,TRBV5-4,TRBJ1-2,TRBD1,TGTGCCAGCAGATGGACAGGGGAGGGCCCGTATGGCTACACCTTC,CASRWTGEGPYGYTF
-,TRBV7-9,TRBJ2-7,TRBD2,TGTGCCAGCAGCCCACCTAGCGGGCCGTCCTACGAGCAGTACTTC,CASSPPSGPSYEQYF
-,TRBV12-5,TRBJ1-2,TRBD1,TGTGCTAGTGGCCCATCACAGGGGGCCTATGGCTACACCTTC,CASGPSQGAYGYTF
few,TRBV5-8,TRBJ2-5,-,TGTGCCAGCAGCTTCGAGTGGGGACAAGAGACCCAGTACTTC,CASSFEWGQETQYF
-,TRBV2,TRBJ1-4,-,TGTGCCAGCAGTTGGGATGAAAAACTGTTTTTT,CASSWDEKLFF
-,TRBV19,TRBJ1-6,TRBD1,TGTGCCAGTAGTATTCCAGGGGGCTCACCCCTCCACTTT,CASSIPGGSPLHF
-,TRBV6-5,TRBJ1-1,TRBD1,TGTGCCAGCAGTCGACAGGGGGTCTCCGCTGAAGCTTTCTTT,CASSRQGVSAEAFF
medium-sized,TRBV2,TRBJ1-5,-,TGTGCCAGCCCCGGAGGAAGCAATCAGCCCCAGCATTTT,CASPGGSNQPQHF
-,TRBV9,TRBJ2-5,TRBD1,TGTGCCAGCAGCCCACGTTCAGGTGGGACAGTCCAAGAGACCCAGTACTTC,CASSPRSGGTVQETQYF
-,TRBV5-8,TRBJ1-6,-,TGTGCCAGCAGCTTGCTGAGTCCGATGACATCACCCCTCCACTTT,CASSLLSPMTSPLHF
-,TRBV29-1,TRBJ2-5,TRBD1,TGCAGCGTGGCCATGGGACAGGGTTCGTACCAAGAGACCCAGTACTTC,CSVAMGQGSYQETQYF
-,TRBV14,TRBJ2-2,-,TGTGCCAGCAGCCAAAGACTCCCCGGCAACACCGGGGAGCTGTTTTTT,CASSQRLPGNTGELFF
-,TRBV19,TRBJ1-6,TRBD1,TGTGCCAGTAGTATAGGGGACAGTAGGAATTCACCCCTCCACTTT,CASSIGDSRNSPLHF
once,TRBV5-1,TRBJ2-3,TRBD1,TGCGCCAGCAGTGACCGGACAGGGGGCACAGATACGCAGTATTTT,CASSDRTGGTDTQYF
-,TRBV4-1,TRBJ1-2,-,TGCGCCAGCAGCCCAGCATATAGTAACTATGGCTACACCTTC,CASSPAYSNYGYTF
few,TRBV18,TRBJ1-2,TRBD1,TGTGCCAGCTCACCCTCCGGGACAGGTCAATTCAGCTATGGCTACACCTTC,CASSPSGTGQFSYGYTF
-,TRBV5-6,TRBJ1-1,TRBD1,TGTGCCAGCAGCTTGAGGGGGACAGGGGTAACTGAAGCTTTCTTT,CASSLRGTGVTEAFF
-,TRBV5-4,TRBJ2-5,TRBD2,TGTGCCAGCAGCTTGGATGCTAGCGGAGATGAGACCCAGTACTTC,CASSLDASGDETQYF
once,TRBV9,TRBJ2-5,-,TGTGCCAGCAGCTTTAGTCGGGGGCCGGGGGAGACCCAGTACTTC,CASSFSRGPGETQYF
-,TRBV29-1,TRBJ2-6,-,TGCAGCGTTGAGGGGTCCGGATCCTCTGGGGCCAACGTCCTGACTTTC,CSVEGSGSSGANVLTF
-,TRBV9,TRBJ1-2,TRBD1,TGTGCCAGCAGCGTGCGGGACAGGGAAGGCTACACCTTC,CASSVRDREGYTF
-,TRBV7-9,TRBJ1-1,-,TGTGCCAGCAGCTTAGGGGCAGGGGAAGCTTTCTTT,CASSLGAGEAFF
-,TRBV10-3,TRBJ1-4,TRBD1,TGTGCCATCAGTGACGGGACAGCGGGTGAAAAACTGTTTTTT,CAISDGTAGEKLFF